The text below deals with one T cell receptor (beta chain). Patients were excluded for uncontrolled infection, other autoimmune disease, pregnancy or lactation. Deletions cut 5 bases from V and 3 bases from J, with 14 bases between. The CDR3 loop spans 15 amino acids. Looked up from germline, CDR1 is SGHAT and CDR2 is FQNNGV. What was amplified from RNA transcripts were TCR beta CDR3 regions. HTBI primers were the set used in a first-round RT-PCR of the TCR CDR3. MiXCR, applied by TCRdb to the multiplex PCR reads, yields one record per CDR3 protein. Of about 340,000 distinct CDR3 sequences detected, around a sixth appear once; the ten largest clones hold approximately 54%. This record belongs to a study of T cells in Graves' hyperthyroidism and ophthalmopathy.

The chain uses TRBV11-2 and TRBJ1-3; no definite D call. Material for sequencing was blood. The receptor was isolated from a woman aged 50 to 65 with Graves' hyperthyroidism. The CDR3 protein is CASSLISGFGNTIYF. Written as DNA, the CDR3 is TGTGCCAGCAGCCTGATCTCGGGTTTTGGAAACACCATATATTTT.